The next 19 T cell receptor beta chains were all read from a single sample in a study of cytomegalovirus exposure and HLA in healthy donors. The PCR employed 60 Vbeta primers together with 13 Jbeta primers. Measured with immunoSEQ multiplex PCR; TCRdb has only the in-frame clones, and not every one. Of about 180,000 clones listed, roughly 70% are singletons. The sample was PBMCs. The receptors stem from a male donor in good health and CMV-seronegative.

This clone was found a few times. The chain uses TRBV30 and TRBJ2-5, with D possibly TRBD1 on 6 matching bases. Per germline, CDR1 GTSNPN and CDR2 SVGIG (reference sequence). The CDR3 loop spans 11 amino acids. V dropped 2 bases and J dropped 9 bases, with 10 bases sitting between them. CDR3 sequence: CAWSPTGPQYF. CDR3 DNA sequence: TGTGCCTGGAGTCCAACAGGGCCCCAGTACTTC.

This clone was recorded once. J is TRBJ2-7 and V is TRBV5-8; 13 bases align to TRBD2. Germline loops: CDR1 SGHTS, CDR2 YDEGEE. The ends lost 0 bases at V and 4 bases at J; junction bases unmatched: 16. The CDR3 sequence is 20 residues long. The DNA of the CDR3 is TGTGCCAGCAGCTTGGCCGGGACTAGCGGGGACCCTAAAGGGATTTACGAGCAGTACTTC. It translates to CASSLAGTSGDPKGIYEQYF.

The rearrangement joins TRBV5-6 to TRBJ1-2, with 7 bases fitting TRBD1. Trimming removed 4 bases from V and 2 bases from J; junction bases left unmatched: 11. The germline V gene has CDR1 SGHDT and CDR2 YYEEEE. The CDR3 has 16 residues. The CDR3 DNA reads TGTGCCAGCAGCGCAGCCAGTAGACAGGGAAACTATGGCTACACCTTC. Protein sequence: CASSAASRQGNYGYTF.

The CDR3 DNA reads as TGTGCCAGCACGTTTGAGACCCAGTACTTC. It encodes CASTFETQYF. The chain is built from TRBV6-1 and TRBJ2-5; D gene ambiguous. Germline-derived CDR1 and CDR2 are MNHNS and SASEGT. The CDR3 is 10 amino acids. V was trimmed by 7 bases and J by 5 bases, leaving 5 bases between them.

In the case of this clone: At the DNA level, this CDR3 is encoded by other sequences in the same sample as well. This rearrangement joins TRBV30 to TRBJ1-2; TRBD1 agrees at 7 bases. Germline assignment: CDR1 GTSNPN and CDR2 SVGIG (reference sequence). The CDR3 runs 13 residues. Trimming removed 2 bases from V and 4 bases from J; junction bases left unmatched: 4. This CDR3 reads CAWSRDRPYGYTF. The CDR3 DNA is TGTGCCTGGAGTAGGGACAGACCCTATGGCTACACCTTC.

Regarding this clone: At one end, the junction sequence differs from germline, possibly due to a read error. The J gene is TRBJ2-7, the V gene TRBV28; 8 bases are a match to TRBD1. CDR1 and CDR2 from the germline V gene are MDHEN and SYDVKM. CDR3 length: 14 amino acids. DNA of the CDR3: TGTGCCAGCAGTTTTGCAGGGGGCTCCCACGAGCAGTACTTC. As protein: CASSFAGGSHEQYF.

The DNA for the CDR3 is TGCGCCAGCATTAGCGGGAGAGTCCCCCATGAGCAGTTCTTC. Protein product: CASISGRVPHEQFF. The V and J genes are TRBV10-2 and TRBJ2-1; 9 bases are a match to TRBD2. The CDR3 is 14 amino acids. Germline lookup yields CDR1 WSHSY and CDR2 SAAADI. V was clipped by 7 bases and J by 8 bases; unmatched bases: 9.

The genes are TRBV7-9 and TRBJ1-1, with D hard to call. Germline V gene data show CDR1 as SEHNR and CDR2 as FQNEAQ (reference sequence). This CDR3 contains 14 residues. Trimming stripped 8 bases from V and 1 base from J, with 14 bases between. The DNA of the CDR3 is TGTGCCAGCGTTCCCGTTACGGGGAACACTGAAGCTTTCTTT. This sequence encodes CASVPVTGNTEAFF.

V gene TRBV5-1 combines with J gene TRBJ2-5, with 7 nucleotides matching TRBD1. The junction had 13 bases not matched to a gene; V was cut back by 4 bases and J by 7 bases. The CDR3 spans 15 residues. Germline assignment: CDR1 SGHRS and CDR2 YFSETQ. CDR3 region: CASSGGQTNLGTQYF. DNA for the CDR3: TGCGCCAGCAGCGGGGGACAGACCAATTTGGGGACCCAGTACTTC.

This sequence joins TRBV30 and TRBJ1-4; unclear D gene. Germline CDR1 is GTSNPN and CDR2 is SVGIG (reference sequence). The CDR3 consists of 12 residues. Trimming pared 2 bases from V and 7 bases from J, leaving 8 bases between. This CDR3 is CAWSNGPEKLFF. CDR3 in DNA: TGTGCCTGGAGTAATGGCCCTGAAAAACTGTTTTTT.

As for this clone: This same CDR3 is encoded by further DNA sequences in the sample. This chain links TRBV6-5 with TRBJ2-4, with D unclear. V was cut by 4 bases and J by 0 bases, with 10 bases left in between. Germline CDR1 reads MNHEY; CDR2 reads SVGAGI. The CDR3 covers 15 residues. Here the CDR3 DNA reads TGTGCCAGCAGTTCCGGTACAGTAGCCAAAAACATTCAGTACTTC. This codes for CASSSGTVAKNIQYF.

The chain recombines TRBV30 with TRBJ1-5, with D tentatively TRBD1 (5 bases). Trimming pared 2 bases from V and 4 bases from J, leaving 9 bases between. The germline V gene encodes CDR1 GTSNPN and CDR2 SVGIG (reference sequence). The CDR3 spans 13 residues. This chain's CDR3 is CAWSTDRNQPQHF. CDR3 sequence (DNA): TGTGCCTGGAGTACCGACAGAAATCAGCCCCAGCATTTT. The full variable domain, rest sourced from reference TRBV30 and TRBJ1-5, is SQTIHQWPATLVQPVGSPLSLECTVEGTSNPNLYWYRQAAGRGLQLLFYSVGIGQISSEVPQNLSASRPQDRQFILSSKKLLLSDSGFYLCAWSTDRNQPQHFGDGTRLSIL.

This clone was detected only a few times. The chain recombines TRBV19 with TRBJ2-7; D gene unclear. The V gene lost 9 bases and the J gene lost 2 bases, with 14 bases spanning the gap. This CDR3 is 13 amino acids long. The germline CDR1 and CDR2 sequences are LNHDA and SQIVND (reference sequence). The CDR3 bases are TGTGCCAGCGGTCCGTGGGCTGCCTACGAGCAGTACTTC. Its protein is CASGPWAAYEQYF.

V and J are TRBV29-1 and TRBJ2-3, with 7 bases lining up with TRBD2. Per germline, CDR1 SQVTM and CDR2 ANQGSEA. V trimming: 4 bases; J trimming: 2 bases; junction bases outside the gene matches: 3. The CDR3 sequence is 13 residues long. The CDR3 sequence: CSVGGGSTDTQYF. The CDR3 DNA sequence: TGCAGCGTTGGGGGGGGATCCACAGATACGCAGTATTTT.

V gene TRBV6-5 combines with J gene TRBJ1-2; 10 bases align to TRBD1. The junction had 8 bases not matched to a gene; V was cut back by 5 bases and J by 8 bases. CDR1 is MNHEY and CDR2 is SVGAGI in the germline V gene. The CDR3 runs 14 residues. CDR3: CASSDETGGRGYTF. In DNA, the CDR3 is TGTGCCAGCAGTGATGAGACAGGGGGCAGAGGCTACACCTTC.

V is TRBV4-3 and J is TRBJ2-1, with 9 bases aligning to TRBD2. There are 17 residues in the CDR3. The germline CDR1 and CDR2 sequences are LGHNA and YSLEER. The V segment lost 0 bases and the J segment 1 base; nucleotides outside the gene matches: 4. CDR3 in DNA: TGCGCCAGCAGCCAAGATTTCGGACTAGCGTCCTACAATGAGCAGTTCTTC. The encoded protein is CASSQDFGLASYNEQFF.

V and J are TRBV10-1 and TRBJ1-1; 7 bases agree with TRBD1. Unmatched junction bases numbered 2, after V lost 3 bases and J lost 4 bases. This CDR3 contains 13 residues. Germline lookup yields CDR1 WNHNN and CDR2 SYGVQD (reference sequence). The CDR3 bases are TGCGCCAGCAGTGACAGGGGGGCCACTGAAGCTTTCTTT. Amino acids: CASSDRGATEAFF.

This chain joins TRBV7-3 and TRBJ2-7; D ambiguous. Germline V gene data show CDR1 as SGHTA and CDR2 as FQGTGA. V lost 1 base and J lost 4, with 8 bases in between. There are 13 residues in the CDR3. CDR3 sequence: CASSLSTRYEQYF. The CDR3 DNA is TGTGCCAGCAGCTTAAGTACGCGATACGAGCAGTACTTC.

The rearrangement links TRBV6-5 to TRBJ1-2; D perhaps matches TRBD1 (5 bases). This CDR3 contains 14 residues. Germline-derived CDR1 and CDR2 are MNHEY and SVGAGI. V lost 2 bases to trimming and J lost 0 bases, with 7 bases between them. The CDR3 reads CASSYRGSNYGYTF. The CDR3 nucleotides are TGTGCCAGCAGTTACAGGGGTTCTAACTATGGCTACACCTTC.